This T cell receptor beta chain was observed in a study of early T cells in non-severe SARS-CoV-2 infection. In TCRdb, the 5' RACE reads were re-called with MiXCR into one record per CDR3 protein. The sample yields 54,000 or so distinct CDR3 sequences, around 12% seen once. Germline-derived CDR1 and CDR2 are MGHRA and YSYEKL. This CDR3 is 16 amino acids long. After removal of 1 base from V and 9 bases from J, the junction contained 8 bases not matched to a gene. V gene TRBV4-1 combines with J gene TRBJ2-1; the match to TRBD2 covers 11 bases. This sequence originates from an adult who was a healthcare worker with PCR-confirmed SARS-CoV-2 infection or an uninfected control (not recorded which). Sequencing input: whole blood. CDR3 residues: CASSQGSGRVTIEQFF. In DNA form, the CDR3 reads TGCGCCAGCAGCCAAGGTAGCGGGAGGGTAACCATTGAGCAGTTCTTC.